This passage covers 6 T cell receptor beta chains from one sample sequenced in a study of Graves' ophthalmopathy and Graves' hyperthyroidism. Amplification of the TCR beta CDR3 regions used RNA transcripts (as template). The first round was an RT-PCR with HTBI primers, and the second round was a multiplex PCR. One entry per CDR3 protein results from TCRdb running MiXCR on the multiplex PCR reads. The repertoire includes about 550,000 distinct CDR3 sequences, approximately 37% of them detected once, and about 4.2% sits in the top ten. Sequenced material: peripheral blood or thyroid tissue (not recorded which). The receptors were sampled from an adult man with Graves' hyperthyroidism.

The chain has TRBV6-5 and TRBJ2-7; weak D call: TRBD2 (5 bases). Trimming left V 2 bases short and J 4 bases short, with 9 bases between. Per germline, CDR1 MNHEY and CDR2 SVGAGI. The CDR3 totals 13 residues. CDR3 DNA sequence: TGTGCCAGCAGTTACCTGGGGAGTTACGAGCAGTACTTC. This codes for CASSYLGSYEQYF.

This clonotype occurred many times. This chain uses TRBV6-5 with TRBJ1-5; D unclear. The ends were cut back, 0 bases at V and 4 bases at J, with 7 bases in the middle. From germline, CDR1 is MNHEY and CDR2 SVGAGI. This CDR3 contains 14 residues. The CDR3 is CASSYSSRNQPQHF. The DNA for the CDR3 is TGTGCCAGCAGTTACTCGAGCAGGAATCAGCCCCAGCATTTT.

About this clonotype itself: A much larger clone differs from this one at a single base, so this may be a read error. The chain uses TRBV25-1 and TRBJ1-2; 11 bases map to TRBD1. This CDR3 is built from 14 residues. From germline, CDR1 is MGHDK and CDR2 SYGVNS. V shed 5 bases, J shed 4 bases, and the junction held 3 bases outside the gene matches. The CDR3 loop is CASSRTGGVYGYTF. The CDR3 region has the DNA TGTGCCAGCAGTCGGACAGGGGGCGTCTATGGCTACACCTTC.

This chain uses TRBV10-3 with TRBJ1-1; the D gene is possibly TRBD1 (5 bases). The ends were cut back, 3 bases at V and 2 bases at J, with 16 bases in the middle. The CDR3 runs to 16 residues. The germline V gene has CDR1 ENHRY and CDR2 SYGVKD. The chain's CDR3 is CAISEGAGSGNTEAFF. CDR3 nucleotides: TGTGCCATCAGTGAAGGGGCAGGGAGCGGCAACACTGAAGCTTTCTTT.

As regards this clonotype: Sequence at one end of the junction differs from germline and may be a read error. The chain recombines TRBV7-2 with TRBJ2-6; 8 bases are shared with TRBD2. The CDR3 totals 14 residues. CDR1 and CDR2 from the germline V gene are SGHTA and FQGNSA. CDR3 coding DNA: TGTGCCAGCAGCTTAGGGCGGGGGGCCAACGTCCTGGCTTTC. Translated, it gives CASSLGRGANVLAF.

The sample holds many counts of this clonotype. The genes are TRBV9 and TRBJ1-4, with TRBD1 matching 7 bases. The CDR3 extends over 15 amino acids. Germline V lookup: CDR1 SGDLS, CDR2 YYNGEE. The V and J ends lost 3 bases and 7 bases, in that order; junction bases with no gene match: 9. CDR3 region: CASSAGRQGVEKLFF. The CDR3 region has the DNA TGTGCCAGCAGCGCAGGTAGACAGGGAGTTGAAAAACTGTTTTTT.